The sequence of this TCR beta chain was determined in a study of blood T cell repertoires in COVID-19. Turning to the study itself: COVID-19 samples collected from the United States, Italy and Spain covered acute and convalescent phases. T cells, B-cell-depleted T cells, or PBMCs supplied cDNA or gDNA.

CDR1 and CDR2 (germline): MDHEN, SYDVKM. V dropped 7 bases and J dropped 2; count of bases not matched to a gene: 5. CDR3 length equals 15 residues. Per the original data handling: Amplification of reference gene primers was used by the study to estimate nucleated cell counts. Sequencing was performed with immunoSEQ multiplex PCR; in TCRdb, only in-frame clones are kept and a portion is missing. The D gene and trimming were derived from the DNA, and the V and J assignments and clone size from that table. The sample consists of roughly 280,000 clones, roughly nine tenths of them appearing once. The chain employs TRBV28 and TRBJ2-6, with 7 bases that match TRBD1. Input material: peripheral blood. The receptor was derived from a man aged 40-55 years with active or convalescent COVID-19. The CDR3 protein is CASTETGPGANVLTF. In DNA form, the CDR3 reads TGTGCCAGCACCGAGACAGGGCCTGGGGCCAACGTCCTGACTTTC.